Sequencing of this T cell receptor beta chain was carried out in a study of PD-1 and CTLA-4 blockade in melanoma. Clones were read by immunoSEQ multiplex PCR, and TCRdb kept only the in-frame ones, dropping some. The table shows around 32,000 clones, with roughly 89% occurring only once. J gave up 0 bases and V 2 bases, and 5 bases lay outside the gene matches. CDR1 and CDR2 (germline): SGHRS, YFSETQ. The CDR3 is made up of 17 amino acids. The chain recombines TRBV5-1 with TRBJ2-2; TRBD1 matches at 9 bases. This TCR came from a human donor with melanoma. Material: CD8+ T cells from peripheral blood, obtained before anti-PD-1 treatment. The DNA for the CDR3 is TGCGCCAGCAGCTTCCCGGGACAGGGCTCGAACACCGGGGAGCTGTTTTTT. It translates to CASSFPGQGSNTGELFF.